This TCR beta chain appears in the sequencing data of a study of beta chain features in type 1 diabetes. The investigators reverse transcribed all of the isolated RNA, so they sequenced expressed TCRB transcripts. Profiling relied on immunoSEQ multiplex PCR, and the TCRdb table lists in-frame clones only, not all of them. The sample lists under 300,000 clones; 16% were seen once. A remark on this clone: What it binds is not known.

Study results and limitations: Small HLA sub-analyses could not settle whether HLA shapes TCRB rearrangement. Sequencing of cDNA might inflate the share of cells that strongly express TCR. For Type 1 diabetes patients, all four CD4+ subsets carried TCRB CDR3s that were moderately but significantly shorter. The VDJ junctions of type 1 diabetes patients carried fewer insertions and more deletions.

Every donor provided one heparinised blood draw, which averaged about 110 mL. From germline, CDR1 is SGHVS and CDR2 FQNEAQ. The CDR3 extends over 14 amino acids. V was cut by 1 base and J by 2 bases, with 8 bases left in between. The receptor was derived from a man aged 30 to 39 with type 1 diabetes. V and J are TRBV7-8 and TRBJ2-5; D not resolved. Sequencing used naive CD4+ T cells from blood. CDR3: CASSLVPAQETQYF. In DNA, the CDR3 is TGTGCCAGCAGCTTAGTACCAGCACAAGAGACCCAGTACTTC.